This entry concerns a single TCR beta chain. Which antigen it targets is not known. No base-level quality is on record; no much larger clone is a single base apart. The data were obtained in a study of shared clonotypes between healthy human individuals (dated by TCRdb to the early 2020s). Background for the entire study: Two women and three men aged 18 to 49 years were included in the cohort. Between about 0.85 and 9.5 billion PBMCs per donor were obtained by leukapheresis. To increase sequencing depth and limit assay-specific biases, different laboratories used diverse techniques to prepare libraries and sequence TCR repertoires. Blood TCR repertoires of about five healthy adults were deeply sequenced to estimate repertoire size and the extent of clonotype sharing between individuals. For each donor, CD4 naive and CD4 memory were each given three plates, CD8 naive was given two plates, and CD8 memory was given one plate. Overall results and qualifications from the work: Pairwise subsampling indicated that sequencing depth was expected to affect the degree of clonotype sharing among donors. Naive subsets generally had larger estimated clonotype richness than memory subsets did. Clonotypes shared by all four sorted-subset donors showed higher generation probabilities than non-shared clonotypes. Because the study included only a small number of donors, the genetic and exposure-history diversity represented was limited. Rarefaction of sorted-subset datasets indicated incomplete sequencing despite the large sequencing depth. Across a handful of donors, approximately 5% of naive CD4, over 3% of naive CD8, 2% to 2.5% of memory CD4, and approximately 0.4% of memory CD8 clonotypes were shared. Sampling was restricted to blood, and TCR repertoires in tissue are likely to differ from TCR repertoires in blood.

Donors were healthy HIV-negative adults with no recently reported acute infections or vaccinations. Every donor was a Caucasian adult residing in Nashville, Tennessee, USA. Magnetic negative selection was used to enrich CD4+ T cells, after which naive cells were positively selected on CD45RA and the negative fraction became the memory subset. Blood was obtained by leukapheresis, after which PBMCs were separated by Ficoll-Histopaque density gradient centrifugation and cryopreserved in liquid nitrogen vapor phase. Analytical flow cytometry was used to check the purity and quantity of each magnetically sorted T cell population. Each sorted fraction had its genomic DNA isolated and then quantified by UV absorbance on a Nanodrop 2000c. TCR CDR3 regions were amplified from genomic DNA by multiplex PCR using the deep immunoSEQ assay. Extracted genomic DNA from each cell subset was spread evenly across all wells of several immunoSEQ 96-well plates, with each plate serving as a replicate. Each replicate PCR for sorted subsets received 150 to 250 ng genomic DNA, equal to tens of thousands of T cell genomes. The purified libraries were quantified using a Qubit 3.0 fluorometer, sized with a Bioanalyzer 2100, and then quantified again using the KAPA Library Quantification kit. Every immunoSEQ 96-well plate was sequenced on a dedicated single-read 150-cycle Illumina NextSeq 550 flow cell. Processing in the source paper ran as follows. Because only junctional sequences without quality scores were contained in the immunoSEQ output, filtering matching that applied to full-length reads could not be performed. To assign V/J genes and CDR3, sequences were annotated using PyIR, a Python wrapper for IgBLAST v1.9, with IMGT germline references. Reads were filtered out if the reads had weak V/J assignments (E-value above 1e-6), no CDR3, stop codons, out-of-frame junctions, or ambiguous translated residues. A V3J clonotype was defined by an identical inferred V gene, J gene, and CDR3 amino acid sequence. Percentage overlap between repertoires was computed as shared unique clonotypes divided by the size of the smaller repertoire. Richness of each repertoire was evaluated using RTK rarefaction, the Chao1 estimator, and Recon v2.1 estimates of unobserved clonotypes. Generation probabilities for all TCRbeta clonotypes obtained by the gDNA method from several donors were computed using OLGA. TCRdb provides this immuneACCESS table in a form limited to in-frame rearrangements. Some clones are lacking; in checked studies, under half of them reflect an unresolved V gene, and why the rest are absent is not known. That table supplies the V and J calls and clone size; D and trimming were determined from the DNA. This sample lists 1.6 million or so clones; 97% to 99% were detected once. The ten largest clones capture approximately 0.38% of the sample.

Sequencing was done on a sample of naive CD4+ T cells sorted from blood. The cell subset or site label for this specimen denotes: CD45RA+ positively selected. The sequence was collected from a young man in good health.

For the CDR3, the sequence is CASSPGHIPDTQYF. The nucleotide sequence is given as TGTGCCAGCAGCCCAGGACACATCCCAGATACGCAGTATTTT. The chain employs TRBV6-5 and TRBJ2-3, and TRBD1 may be the D gene, going by 5 matching bases. Trimming at the junction amounts to 6 bases on V and 4 bases on J, and the germline ends lie 14 bases apart. CDR3 length: 14 amino acids, cysteine to phenylalanine. The sequence is cut down to CDR3 DNA, 42 bases in frame from base 1. The germline V gene gives CDR1 as MNHEY and CDR2 as SVGAGI.